This T cell receptor beta chain originates from a study of OX40 agonist ivuxolimab in advanced cancers. On the study more broadly: Ivuxolimab is a fully human IgG2 antibody that activates OX40 (CD134). The group had a mean age of roughly 56 years, ranged from roughly 23 to 90, and was 82.7% male.

Germline CDR1 and CDR2: KGHSH and LQKENI. Trimming shortened V by 3 bases and J by 0 bases, and 15 bases separated the two germline ends. CDR3 size: 17 residues. Systemic immunosuppression or a history of autoimmune disease excluded patients. TCRdb's table, derived via immunoSEQ multiplex PCR, lists solely in-frame clones and lacks some. The data contain 40,000 to 55,000 clones, 70% to 90% of them singletons. Remarks on this clone: Its antigen is as yet unknown.

Findings and caveats of the study: Still undetermined is the antigen specificity of the expanded peripheral T cells.

This sequence joins TRBV18 and TRBJ1-3, with D perhaps matching TRBD1 (6 bases). The sequencing used CD4+ or CD8+ T cells sorted from blood, collected in a trial of the OX40 agonist ivuxolimab. This TCR was recovered from an adult with an advanced solid tumor such as melanoma, head and neck, liver or kidney cancer. This CDR3 reads CASSPLGGMNSGNTIYF. The CDR3, as DNA: TGTGCCAGCTCACCGTTGGGGGGCATGAACTCTGGAAACACCATATATTTT. Based on the CDR3 plus reference TRBV18 and TRBJ1-3, the full variable domain is NAGVMQNPRHLVRRRGQEARLRCSPMKGHSHVYWYRQLPEEGLKFMVYLQKENIIDESGMPKERFSAEFPKEGPSILRIQQVVRGDSAAYFCASSPLGGMNSGNTIYFGEGSWLTVV.